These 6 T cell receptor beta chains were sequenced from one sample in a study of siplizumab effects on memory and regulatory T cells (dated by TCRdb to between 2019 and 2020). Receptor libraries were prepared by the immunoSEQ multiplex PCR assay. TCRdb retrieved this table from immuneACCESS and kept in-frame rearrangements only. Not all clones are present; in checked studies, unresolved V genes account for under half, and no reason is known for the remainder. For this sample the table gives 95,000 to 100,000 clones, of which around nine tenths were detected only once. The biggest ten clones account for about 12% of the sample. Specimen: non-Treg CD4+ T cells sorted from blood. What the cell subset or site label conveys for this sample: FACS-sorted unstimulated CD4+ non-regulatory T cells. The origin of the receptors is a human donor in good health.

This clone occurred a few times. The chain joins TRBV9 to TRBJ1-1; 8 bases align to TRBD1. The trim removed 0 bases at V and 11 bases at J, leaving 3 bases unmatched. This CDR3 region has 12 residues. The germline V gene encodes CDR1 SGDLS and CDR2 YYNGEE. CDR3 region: CASSVGQGKAFF. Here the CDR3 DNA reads TGTGCCAGCAGCGTAGGACAGGGGAAGGCTTTCTTT.

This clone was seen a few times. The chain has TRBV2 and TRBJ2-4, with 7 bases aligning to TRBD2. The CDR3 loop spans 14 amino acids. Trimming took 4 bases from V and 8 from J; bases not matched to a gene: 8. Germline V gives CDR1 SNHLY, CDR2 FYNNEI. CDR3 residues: CASSGGRGVDIQYF. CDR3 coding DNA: TGTGCCAGCAGTGGGGGACGGGGGGTAGACATTCAGTACTTC.

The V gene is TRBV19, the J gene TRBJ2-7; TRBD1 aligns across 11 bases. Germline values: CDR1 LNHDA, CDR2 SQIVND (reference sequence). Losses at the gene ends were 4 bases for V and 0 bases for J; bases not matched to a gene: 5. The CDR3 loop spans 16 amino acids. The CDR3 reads CASSRGTGGFSYEQYF. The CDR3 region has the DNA TGTGCCAGTAGTAGAGGGACAGGGGGGTTCTCCTACGAGCAGTACTTC.

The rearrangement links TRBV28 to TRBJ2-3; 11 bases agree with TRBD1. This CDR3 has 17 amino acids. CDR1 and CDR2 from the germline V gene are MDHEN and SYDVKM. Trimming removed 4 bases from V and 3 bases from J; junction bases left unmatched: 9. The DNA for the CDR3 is TGTGCCAGCAGTTCCTCTAGGACAGGGGGCTTTACAGATACGCAGTATTTT. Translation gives CASSSSRTGGFTDTQYF.

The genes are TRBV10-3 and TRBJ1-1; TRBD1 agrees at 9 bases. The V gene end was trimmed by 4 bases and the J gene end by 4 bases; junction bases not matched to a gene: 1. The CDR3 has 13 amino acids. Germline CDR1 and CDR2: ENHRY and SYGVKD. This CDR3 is CAISVDRGTEAFF. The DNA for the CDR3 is TGTGCCATCAGTGTGGACAGGGGCACTGAAGCTTTCTTT.

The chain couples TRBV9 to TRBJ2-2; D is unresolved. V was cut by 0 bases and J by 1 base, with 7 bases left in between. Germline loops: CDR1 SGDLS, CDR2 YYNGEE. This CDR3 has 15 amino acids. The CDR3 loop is CASSVGPQNTGELFF. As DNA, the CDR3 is TGTGCCAGCAGCGTAGGGCCGCAGAACACCGGGGAGCTGTTTTTT.